Detailed here is one T cell receptor (beta chain). Its target is unknown. Patients aged 18 to 65 had newly diagnosed hyperthyroidism lasting under 2 months. PBMCs were obtained from over 8.5 ml fresh peripheral blood. This entry belongs to a study of T cells in Graves' hyperthyroidism and ophthalmopathy. Amplification of TCR beta CDR3 regions used RNA as the template. HTBI primers were employed in a first-round RT-PCR of the TCR CDR3. TCRdb reprocessed the multiplex PCR reads with MiXCR, giving one entry per CDR3 protein. The sample lists some 770,000 distinct CDR3 sequences, roughly 15% occurring once. General study findings and limits: In validation, the model predicted ophthalmopathy. These predictions came a median approximately six months before onset. Blood also held most thyroid clonotypes expanded beyond 0.001.

Trimming took off 5 bases at V and 4 bases at J, with 20 bases between the two ends. Germline CDR1 LNHDA, CDR2 SQIVND (reference sequence). This CDR3 spans 16 amino acids. This TCR derives from a man younger than 35 with Graves' hyperthyroidism. The chain combines TRBV19 with TRBJ2-5; D is unclear. Sequencing was performed on blood. Here the CDR3 DNA reads TGTGCCAGTAGTTCTAACCCCTTCGATGGGCGAGAGACCCAGTACTTC. Translating it yields CASSSNPFDGRETQYF.